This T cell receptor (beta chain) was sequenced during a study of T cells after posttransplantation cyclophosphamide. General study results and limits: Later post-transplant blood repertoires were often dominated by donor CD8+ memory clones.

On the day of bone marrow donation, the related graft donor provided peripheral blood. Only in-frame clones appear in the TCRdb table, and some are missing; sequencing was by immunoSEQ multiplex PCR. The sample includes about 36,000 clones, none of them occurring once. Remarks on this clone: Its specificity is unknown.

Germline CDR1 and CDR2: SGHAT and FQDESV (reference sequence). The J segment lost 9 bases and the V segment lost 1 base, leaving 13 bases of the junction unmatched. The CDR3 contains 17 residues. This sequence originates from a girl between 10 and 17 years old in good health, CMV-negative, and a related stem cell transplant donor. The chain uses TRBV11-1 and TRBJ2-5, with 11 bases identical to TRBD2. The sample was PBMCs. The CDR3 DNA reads TGTGCCAGCAGCTTAGATGTTTTAGCGGGAGGGCCCTCCGCCCAGTACTTC. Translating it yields CASSLDVLAGGPSAQYF.